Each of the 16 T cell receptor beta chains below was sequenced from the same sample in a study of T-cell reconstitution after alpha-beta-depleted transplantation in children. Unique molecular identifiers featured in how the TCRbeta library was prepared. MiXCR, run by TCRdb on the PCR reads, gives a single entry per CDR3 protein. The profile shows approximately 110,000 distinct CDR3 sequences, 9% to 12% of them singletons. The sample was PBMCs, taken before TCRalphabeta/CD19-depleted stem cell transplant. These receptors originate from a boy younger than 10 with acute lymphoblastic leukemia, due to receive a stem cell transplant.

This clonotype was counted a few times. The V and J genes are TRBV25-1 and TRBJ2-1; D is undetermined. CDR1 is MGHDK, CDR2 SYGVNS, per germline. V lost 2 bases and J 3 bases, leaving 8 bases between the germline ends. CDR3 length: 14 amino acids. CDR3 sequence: CASSEDNFYNEQFF. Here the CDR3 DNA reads TGTGCCAGCAGTGAAGACAATTTCTACAATGAGCAGTTCTTC.

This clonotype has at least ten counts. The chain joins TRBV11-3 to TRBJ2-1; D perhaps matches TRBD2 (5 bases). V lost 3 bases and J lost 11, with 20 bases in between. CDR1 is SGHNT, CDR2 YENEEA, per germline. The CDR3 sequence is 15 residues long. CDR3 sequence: CASSFGLTPDYKQFF. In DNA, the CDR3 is TGTGCCAGCAGCTTCGGGCTCACCCCCGACTACAAGCAGTTCTTC.

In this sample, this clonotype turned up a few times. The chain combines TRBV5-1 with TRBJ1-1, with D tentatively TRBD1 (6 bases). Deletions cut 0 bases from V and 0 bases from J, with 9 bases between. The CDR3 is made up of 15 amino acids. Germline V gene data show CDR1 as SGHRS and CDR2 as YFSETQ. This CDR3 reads CASSLAGAMNTEAFF. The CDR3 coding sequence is TGCGCCAGCAGCTTGGCGGGGGCGATGAACACTGAAGCTTTCTTT.

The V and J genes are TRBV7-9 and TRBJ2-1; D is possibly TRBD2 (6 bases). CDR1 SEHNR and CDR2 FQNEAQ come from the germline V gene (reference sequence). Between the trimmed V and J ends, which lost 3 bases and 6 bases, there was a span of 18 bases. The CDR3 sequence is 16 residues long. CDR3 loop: CASSFSRRGWSNEQFF. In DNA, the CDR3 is TGTGCCAGCAGCTTCTCTAGGAGGGGTTGGTCCAATGAGCAGTTCTTC.

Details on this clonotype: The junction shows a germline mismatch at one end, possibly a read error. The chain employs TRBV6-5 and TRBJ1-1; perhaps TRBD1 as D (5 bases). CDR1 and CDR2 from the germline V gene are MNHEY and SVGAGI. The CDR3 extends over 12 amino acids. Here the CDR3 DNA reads TGTGGCAGCATTAAAGGGGACACTGAAGCTTTCTTT. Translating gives CGSIKGDTEAFF.

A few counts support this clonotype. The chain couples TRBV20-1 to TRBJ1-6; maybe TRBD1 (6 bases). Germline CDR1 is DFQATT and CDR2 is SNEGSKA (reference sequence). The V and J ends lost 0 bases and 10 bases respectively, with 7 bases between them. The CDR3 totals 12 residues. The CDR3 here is CSARDQGSPLHF. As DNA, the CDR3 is TGCAGTGCTAGAGATCAGGGGTCACCCCTCCACTTT.

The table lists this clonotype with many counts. Here the CDR3 DNA reads TGTGCCAGCAGCTTGGTAACTGGGGAGACCCAGTACTTC. This codes for CASSLVTGETQYF. V gene TRBV7-6 combines with J gene TRBJ2-5, with D unclear. The CDR3 contains 13 residues. The V end was cut by 3 bases, the J end by 5 bases, with 10 bases between. CDR1 and CDR2 from the germline V gene are SGHVS and FNYEAQ.

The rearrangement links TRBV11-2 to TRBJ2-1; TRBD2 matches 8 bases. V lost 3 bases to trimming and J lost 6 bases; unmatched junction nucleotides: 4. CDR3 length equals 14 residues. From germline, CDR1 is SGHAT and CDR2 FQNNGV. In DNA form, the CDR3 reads TGTGCCAGCAGCTTTGGGCGGGAGGTCAATGAGCAGTTCTTC. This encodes CASSFGREVNEQFF.

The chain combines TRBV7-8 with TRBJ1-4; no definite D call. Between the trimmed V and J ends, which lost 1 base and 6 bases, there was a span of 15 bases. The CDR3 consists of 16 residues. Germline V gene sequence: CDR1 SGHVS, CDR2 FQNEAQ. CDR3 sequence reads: CASSLDSRGWDEKLFF. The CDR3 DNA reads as TGTGCCAGCAGCTTAGATAGCCGGGGATGGGATGAAAAACTGTTTTTT.

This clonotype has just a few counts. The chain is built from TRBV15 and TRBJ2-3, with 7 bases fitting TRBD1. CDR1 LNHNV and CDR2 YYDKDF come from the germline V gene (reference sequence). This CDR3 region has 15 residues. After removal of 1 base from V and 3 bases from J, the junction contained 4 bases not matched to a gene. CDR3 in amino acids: CATSRGGGGTDTQYF. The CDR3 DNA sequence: TGTGCCACCAGCAGAGGAGGGGGCGGAACAGATACGCAGTATTTT.

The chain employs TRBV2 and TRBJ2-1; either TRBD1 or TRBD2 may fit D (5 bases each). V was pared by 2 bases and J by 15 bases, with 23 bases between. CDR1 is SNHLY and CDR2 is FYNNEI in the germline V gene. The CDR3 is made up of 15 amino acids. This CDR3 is CASSERGVTNFQRFF. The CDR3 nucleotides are TGTGCCAGCAGTGAACGAGGGGTGACTAACTTTCAGCGGTTCTTC.

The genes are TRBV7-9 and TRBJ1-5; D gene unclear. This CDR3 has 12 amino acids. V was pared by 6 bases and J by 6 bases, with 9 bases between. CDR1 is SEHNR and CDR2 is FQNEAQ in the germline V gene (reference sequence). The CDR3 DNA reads TGTGCCAGCAGATCGGAGGGTCAGCCCCAGCATTTT. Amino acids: CASRSEGQPQHF.

The CDR3 reads CASSPEGAGGYTF. DNA of the CDR3: TGTGCCAGCAGCCCCGAGGGGGCTGGAGGCTACACCTTC. V usage is TRBV9 and J usage is TRBJ1-2; 7 bases are shared with TRBD1. The V gene end was trimmed by 4 bases and the J gene end by 8 bases; junction bases not matched to a gene: 8. This CDR3 spans 13 amino acids. Looked up from germline, CDR1 is SGDLS and CDR2 is YYNGEE.

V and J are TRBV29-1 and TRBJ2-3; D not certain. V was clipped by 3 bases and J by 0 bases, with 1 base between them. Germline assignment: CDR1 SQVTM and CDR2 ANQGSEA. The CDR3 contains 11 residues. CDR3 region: CSVESTDTQYF. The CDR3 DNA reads TGCAGCGTTGAGAGCACAGATACGCAGTATTTT.

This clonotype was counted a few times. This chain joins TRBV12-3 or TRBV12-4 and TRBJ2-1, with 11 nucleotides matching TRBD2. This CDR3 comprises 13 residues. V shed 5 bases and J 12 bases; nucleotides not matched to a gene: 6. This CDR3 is CASSGLAGGGQFF. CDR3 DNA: TGTGCCAGCAGTGGGCTAGCGGGAGGCGGGCAGTTCTTC.

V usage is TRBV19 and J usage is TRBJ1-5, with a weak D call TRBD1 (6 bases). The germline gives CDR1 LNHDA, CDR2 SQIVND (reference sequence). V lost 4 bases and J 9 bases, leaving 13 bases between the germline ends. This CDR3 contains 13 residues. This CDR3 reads CASSTGAIMPQHF. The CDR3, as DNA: TGTGCCAGTAGTACAGGGGCGATAATGCCCCAGCATTTT.